Shown below are 6 T cell receptor beta chains from a single sample sequenced in a study of blood T cell repertoires in COVID-19. Assay: immunoSEQ multiplex PCR; the TCRdb copy retains only in-frame clones and omits some. This table holds under 350,000 clones, about 89% found once. The sample consisted of PBMCs or T cells enriched from blood (not recorded which). Receptors originate from a woman aged 40 to 50 who had recovered from COVID-19.

V and J are TRBV7-2 and TRBJ1-1; D gene uncertain. Trimming cost V 1 base and J 1 base, with 4 bases left between them. There are 13 residues in the CDR3. Germline assignment: CDR1 SGHTA and CDR2 FQGNSA. For the CDR3, the DNA is TGTGCCAGCAGCTTAGTGGCGAACACTGAAGCTTTCTTT. Translated, it gives CASSLVANTEAFF.

The rearrangement uses TRBV20-1 and TRBJ1-1; no clear D gene. Germline-derived CDR1 and CDR2 are DFQATT and SNEGSKA (reference sequence). Trimming pared 3 bases from V and 4 bases from J, leaving 15 bases between. This CDR3 comprises 14 residues. CDR3 amino acids: CSASLATFPTEAFF. CDR3 coding DNA: TGCAGTGCTAGTTTGGCCACCTTTCCCACTGAAGCTTTCTTT.

This sequence joins TRBV7-3 and TRBJ2-5; 10 positions agree with TRBD2. J was trimmed by 5 bases and V by 5 bases; bases with no gene match: 5. CDR3 size: 14 residues. From germline, CDR1 is SGHTA and CDR2 FQGTGA. Written as DNA, the CDR3 is TGTGCCAGCAGCCTAGCGGGAGCCGGGGAGACCCAGTACTTC. Its translation: CASSLAGAGETQYF.

J is TRBJ1-1 and V is TRBV10-3, with D possibly TRBD1 on 5 matching bases. V was trimmed by 5 bases and J by 7 bases, leaving 14 bases between them. CDR1 is ENHRY, CDR2 SYGVKD, per germline. The CDR3 has 13 residues. CDR3 nucleotides: TGTGCCATCAGTTGGACACGACAAATTGAAGCTTTCTTT. Its protein is CAISWTRQIEAFF.

The rearrangement uses TRBV5-5 and TRBJ1-2; 9 bases are a match to TRBD1. Germline V gives CDR1 SGHKS, CDR2 YYEKEE (reference sequence). The CDR3 has 15 residues. The V and J ends lost 4 bases and 4 bases, in that order; junction bases with no gene match: 8. The CDR3 here is CASSPSRDRAYGYTF. DNA of the CDR3: TGTGCCAGCAGCCCCTCCCGGGACAGGGCCTATGGCTACACCTTC. Full variable domain (missing parts from reference TRBV5-5 and TRBJ1-2): DAGVTQSPTHLIKTRGQQVTLRCSPISGHKSVSWYQQVLGQGPQFIFQYYEKEERGRGNFPDRFSARQFPNYSSELNVNALLLGDSALYLCASSPSRDRAYGYTFGSGTRLTVV.

This sequence joins TRBV5-1 and TRBJ2-7; 9 bases agree with TRBD2. Germline CDR1 is SGHRS and CDR2 is YFSETQ. The CDR3 totals 13 residues. The trim removed 3 bases at V and 6 bases at J, leaving 4 bases unmatched. The CDR3 DNA follows: TGCGCCAGCAGCTCCCTAGCGGGGTCCGAGCAGTACTTC. Protein sequence: CASSSLAGSEQYF.